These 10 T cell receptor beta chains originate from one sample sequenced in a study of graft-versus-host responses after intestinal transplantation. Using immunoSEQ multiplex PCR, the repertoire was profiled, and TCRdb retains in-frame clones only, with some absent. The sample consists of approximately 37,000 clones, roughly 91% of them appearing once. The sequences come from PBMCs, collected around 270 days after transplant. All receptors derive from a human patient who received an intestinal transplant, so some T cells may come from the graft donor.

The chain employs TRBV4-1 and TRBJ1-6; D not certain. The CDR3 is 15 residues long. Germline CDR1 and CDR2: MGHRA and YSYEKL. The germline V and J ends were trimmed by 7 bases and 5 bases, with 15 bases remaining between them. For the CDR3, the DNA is TGCGCCAGCACCCTGGTCCCGGGGAATAATTCACCCCTCCACTTT. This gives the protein CASTLVPGNNSPLHF.

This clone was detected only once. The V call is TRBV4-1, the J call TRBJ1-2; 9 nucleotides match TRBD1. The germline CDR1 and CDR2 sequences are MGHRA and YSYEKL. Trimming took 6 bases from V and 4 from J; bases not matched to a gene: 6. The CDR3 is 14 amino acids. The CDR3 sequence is CASSYGTGSYGYTF. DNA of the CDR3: TGCGCCAGCAGTTATGGGACAGGGAGCTATGGCTACACCTTC.

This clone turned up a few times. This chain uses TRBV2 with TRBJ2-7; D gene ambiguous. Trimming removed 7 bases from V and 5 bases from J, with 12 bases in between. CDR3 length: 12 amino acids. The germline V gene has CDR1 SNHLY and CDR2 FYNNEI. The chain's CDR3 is CASNMRQNEQYF. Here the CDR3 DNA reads TGTGCCAGCAATATGCGGCAAAACGAGCAGTACTTC.

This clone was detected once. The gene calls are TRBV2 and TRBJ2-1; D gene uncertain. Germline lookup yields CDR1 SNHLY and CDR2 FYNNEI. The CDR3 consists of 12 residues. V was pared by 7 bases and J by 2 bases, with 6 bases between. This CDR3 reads CASNPTYNEQFF. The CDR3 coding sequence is TGTGCCAGCAATCCTACCTACAATGAGCAGTTCTTC. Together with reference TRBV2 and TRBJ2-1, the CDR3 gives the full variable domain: EPEVTQTPSHQVTQMGQEVILRCVPISNHLYFYWYRQILGQKVEFLVSFYNNEISEKSEIFDDQFSVERPDGSNFTLKIRSTKLEDSAMYFCASNPTYNEQFFGPGTRLTVL.

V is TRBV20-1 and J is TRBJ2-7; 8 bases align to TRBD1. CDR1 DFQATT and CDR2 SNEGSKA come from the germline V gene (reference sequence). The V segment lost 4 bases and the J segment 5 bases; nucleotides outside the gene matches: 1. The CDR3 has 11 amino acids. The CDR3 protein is CSAKTGDEQYF. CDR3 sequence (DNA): TGCAGTGCTAAGACAGGGGACGAGCAGTACTTC.

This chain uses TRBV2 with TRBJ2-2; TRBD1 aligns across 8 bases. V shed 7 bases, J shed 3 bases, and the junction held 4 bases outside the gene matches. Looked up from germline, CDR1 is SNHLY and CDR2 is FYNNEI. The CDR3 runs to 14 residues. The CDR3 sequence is CASMTGADTGELFF. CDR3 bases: TGTGCCAGCATGACAGGGGCGGACACCGGGGAGCTGTTTTTT.

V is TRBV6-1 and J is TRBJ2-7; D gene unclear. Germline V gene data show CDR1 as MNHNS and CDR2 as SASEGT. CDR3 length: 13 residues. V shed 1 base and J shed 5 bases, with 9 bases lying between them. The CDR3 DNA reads TGTGCCAGCAGTGAAGATACCCGAGACGAGCAGTACTTC. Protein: CASSEDTRDEQYF.

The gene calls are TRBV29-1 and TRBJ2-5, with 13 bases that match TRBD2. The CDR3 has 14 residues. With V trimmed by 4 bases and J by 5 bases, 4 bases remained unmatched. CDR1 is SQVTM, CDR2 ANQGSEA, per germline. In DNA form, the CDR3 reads TGCAGCGTTGGGACTAGCGGGGGTTTCGAGACCCAGTACTTC. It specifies CSVGTSGGFETQYF.

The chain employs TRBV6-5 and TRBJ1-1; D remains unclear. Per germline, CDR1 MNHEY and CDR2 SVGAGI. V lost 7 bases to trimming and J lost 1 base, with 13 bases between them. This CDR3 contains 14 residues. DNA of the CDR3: TGTGCCAGCACTGACGGGTTGGCGAACACTGAAGCTTTCTTT. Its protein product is CASTDGLANTEAFF.

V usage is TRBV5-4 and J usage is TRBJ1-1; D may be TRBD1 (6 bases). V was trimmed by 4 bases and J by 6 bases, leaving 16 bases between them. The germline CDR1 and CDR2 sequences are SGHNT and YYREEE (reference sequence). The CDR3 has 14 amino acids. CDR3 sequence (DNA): TGTGCCAGCAGCGAACAACAGGGAGGCGCTGAAGCTTTCTTT. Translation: CASSEQQGGAEAFF. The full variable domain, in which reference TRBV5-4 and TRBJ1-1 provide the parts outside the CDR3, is ETGVTQSPTHLIKTRGQQVTLRCSSQSGHNTVSWYQQALGQGPQFIFQYYREEENGRGNFPPRFSGLQFPNYSSELNVNALELDDSALYLCASSEQQGGAEAFFGQGTRLTVV.